The rows below give T cell receptor beta chains drawn from one sample of a study of blood T cell repertoires in COVID-19. Libraries were prepared by immunoSEQ multiplex PCR; TCRdb keeps only in-frame clonotypes and omits some of them. This table has roughly 240,000 clones, approximately 85% appearing once. Material for sequencing was peripheral blood. Receptor source: a woman aged 80 or older with COVID-19, enrolled during active disease. Both conserved end residues are part of each CDR3. D genes are given only for firm matches. The size entry is marked missing in some rows and otherwise reads once, few, many or a size class.

>.|TRBJ1-6|TRBV11-2|TRBD1
TGTGCCAGCAGCCCGTCGACAGGGACGGGTTCACCCCTCCACTTT
CASSPSTGTGSPLHF
>few|TRBJ1-1|TRBV6-5|.
TGTGCCAGCAGTCAACAGGGACCGAACACTGAAGCTTTCTTT
CASSQQGPNTEAFF
>.|TRBJ2-1|TRBV27|TRBD2
TGTGCCAGCAGTTTATGGGTAGCGGGAGTCTACAATGAGCAGTTCTTC
CASSLWVAGVYNEQFF
>.|TRBJ1-2|TRBV12-3/TRBV12-4|.
TGTGCCAGCCAAACAGGGACTAACTATGGCTACACCTTC
CASQTGTNYGYTF
>.|TRBJ2-5|TRBV18|.
TGTGCCAGCTCCCCCAGAGGGACTCCTCAAGAGACCCAGTACTTC
CASSPRGTPQETQYF
>.|TRBJ2-3|TRBV5-4|.
TGTGCCAGCAGCTTGGACAGTAGCACAGATACGCAGTATTTT
CASSLDSSTDTQYF
>.|TRBJ2-2|TRBV6-5|.
TGTGCCAGCAGTCCCAGGGATTTGGTCGGGGAGCTGTTTTTT
CASSPRDLVGELFF
>.|TRBJ1-1|TRBV3-1/TRBV3-2|TRBD1
TGTGCCAGCACCGGACAGGCAGGGAACACTGAAGCTTTCTTT
CASTGQAGNTEAFF
>.|TRBJ1-1|TRBV24-1|.
TGTGCCACCAGGCAGACAGGATTGAACACTGAAGCTTTCTTT
CATRQTGLNTEAFF
>few|TRBJ1-1|TRBV28|.
TGTGCCACTCGTCTTAGGGGCCTGAACACTGAAGCTTTCTTT
CATRLRGLNTEAFF
>.|TRBJ1-1|TRBV20-1|.
TGCAGTGCTAGTCAAGCGGACACTGAAGCTTTCTTT
CSASQADTEAFF
>.|TRBJ1-2|TRBV21-1|.
TGTGCCAGCAGCTCCGAAGCGCGCTCCTCAGGCTACACCTTC
CASSSEARSSGYTF
>.|TRBJ1-2|TRBV6-6|.
TGTGCCAGCACCCAAGGGATACACCAGGGCGGCTACACCTTC
CASTQGIHQGGYTF
>.|TRBJ1-1|TRBV6-4|.
TGTGCCAGCGTACGGGGATCGGGAACTGAAGCTTTCTTT
CASVRGSGTEAFF
>.|TRBJ2-1|TRBV24-1|.
TGTGCCACCAGTGCCGTGGCACATCAACGGGATGAGCAGTTCTTC
CATSAVAHQRDEQFF
>.|TRBJ1-2|TRBV4-1|TRBD1
TGCGCCAGCAGCCTCGGACAGGGCTCCGCTCTGGGCTACACCTTC
CASSLGQGSALGYTF
>.|TRBJ1-1|TRBV25-1|TRBD1
TGTGCCAGCAGGGAACAGGGGCGTTTCACTGAAGCTTTCTTT
CASREQGRFTEAFF